This TCR beta chain was captured in a study of cytomegalovirus exposure and HLA in healthy donors. The PCR ran on 60 Vbeta and 13 Jbeta primers. TCRdb keeps only in-frame clones here, not all; method: immunoSEQ multiplex PCR. In the table there are around 170,000 clones, 65% to 75% of which are singletons. This clone was seen a few times. The germline gives CDR1 SGDLS, CDR2 YYNGEE. Trimming took off 0 bases at V and 0 bases at J, with 9 bases between the two ends. This CDR3 region has 15 residues. This rearrangement joins TRBV9 to TRBJ1-1; D call uncertain. The sequence was collected from a girl between 5 and 17 years old in good health and CMV-seronegative. Sequenced material: PBMCs. CDR3 sequence: CASSVDGVLNTEAFF. CDR3 bases: TGTGCCAGCAGCGTAGACGGGGTCCTGAACACTGAAGCTTTCTTT. Variable domain in full (rest from reference TRBV9 and TRBJ1-1): DSGVTQTPKHLITATGQRVTLRCSPRSGDLSVYWYQQSLDQGLQFLIQYYNGEERAKGNILERFSAQQFPDLHSELNLSSLELGDSALYFCASSVDGVLNTEAFFGQGTRLTVV.